This T cell receptor beta chain emerged from a study of cytomegalovirus exposure and HLA in healthy donors (TCRdb year 2017). For context, the study as a whole: According to a later analysis, the 120 validation repertoires were produced on the same platform as the roughly 600 repertoires of the first cohort. The study was designed to test whether signatures of past pathogen exposure could be identified by cataloging public T cell receptors. In addition to the first cohort of about 650 subjects, a separate validation cohort of approximately 130 different subjects was used. To predict cytomegalovirus infection status, the study combined high-throughput TCR immunosequencing, statistical association of individual TCRs with disease status, and machine learning.

The germline V gene (reference sequence) specifies MNHEY as CDR1 and SMNVEV as CDR2. Compared with germline, V lacks 11 bases and J lacks 2 bases; bases without a gene match: 12. The CDR3 spans 16 residues, from the cysteine through the phenylalanine. Only CDR3 DNA is held: 48 bases, read in frame from base 1. About this clone: Its antigen has not been determined. No base qualities exist here, and no much larger clone lies one base off it.

The research as a whole found: A few of the identified cytomegalovirus-associated TCR beta chains were confirmed in vitro to be specific for cytomegalovirus antigens. Most TCR sequences were seen in very few donors, while some public TCRs were found in many individuals. The classifier was reported to diagnose cytomegalovirus status with high specificity and sensitivity in both the original cohort and the validation cohort. A later analysis lacked HLA typing for the validation cohort, so it scored co-occurrence in that cohort across all 110 or so repertoires. A later analysis found that TCRs clustered in the first cohort also tended to co-occur in the 120 validation repertoires, with approximately 95% of cluster scores above 0. The authors suggested that the approach could potentially be extended to other disease states and immunological phenotypes. A total of fewer than 200 TCR beta chains were listed by the study as associated with cytomegalovirus.

Library generation was performed with the immunoSEQ multiplex PCR assay. In the source study's methods: A statistical classification framework was built to diagnose cytomegalovirus status from the catalog of TCR beta chain sequences. TCRdb took this table from immuneACCESS and kept in-frame rearrangements with V and J called. Such tables lack part of the clones; where checked against another copy, unresolved V genes explain under half of the gap, and the rest is unexplained. The V and J calls and clone size are taken from that table; D and trimming were inferred from the DNA. Present in this sample are under 250,000 clones, 75% to 95% of which were seen just once. The ten most abundant clones make up about 0.95% of the sample. The donors belonged to the validation cohort of about 110 subjects, which was separate from the approximately 680-subject first cohort.

The origin of this receptor is a woman under 30 in good health and CMV-seronegative. The chain is encoded by TRBV27 joined to TRBJ2-7; the central 13 bases match TRBD2. Sequencing was performed on PBMCs. The CDR3 protein is CARGAGTSGIPYEQYF. The base sequence is TGTGCCCGAGGGGCTGGGACTAGCGGGATCCCCTACGAGCAGTACTTC.